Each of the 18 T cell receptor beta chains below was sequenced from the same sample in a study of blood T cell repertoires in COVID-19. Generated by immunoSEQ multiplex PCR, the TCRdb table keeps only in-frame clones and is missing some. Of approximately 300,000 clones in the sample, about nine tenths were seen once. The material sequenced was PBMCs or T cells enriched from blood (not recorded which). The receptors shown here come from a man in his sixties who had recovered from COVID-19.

The DNA for the CDR3 is TGTGCCACAGGGAGGAGGTTTGGGGCTTTCTTT. It specifies CATGRRFGAFF. The chain joins TRBV2 to TRBJ1-1; D is perhaps TRBD1 (5 bases). Germline values: CDR1 SNHLY, CDR2 FYNNEI. Trimming took 10 bases from V and 11 from J, leaving 17 bases between them. This CDR3 contains 11 residues.

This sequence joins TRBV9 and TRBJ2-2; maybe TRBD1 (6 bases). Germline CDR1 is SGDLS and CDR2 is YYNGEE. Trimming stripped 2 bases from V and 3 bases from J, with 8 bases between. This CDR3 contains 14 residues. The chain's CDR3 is CASSVAGDTGELFF. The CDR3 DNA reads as TGTGCCAGCAGCGTCGCAGGGGACACCGGGGAGCTGTTTTTT.

The CDR3 protein is CASSYGTSGTDTQYF. The CDR3 bases are TGTGCCAGCAGTTACGGGACTAGCGGCACAGATACGCAGTATTTT. The J gene is TRBJ2-3, the V gene TRBV6-5; the match to TRBD2 covers 10 bases. With 2 bases clipped from V and 1 base from J, the junction kept 0 bases outside the gene matches. The CDR3 extends over 15 amino acids. Germline V gives CDR1 MNHEY, CDR2 SVGAGI.

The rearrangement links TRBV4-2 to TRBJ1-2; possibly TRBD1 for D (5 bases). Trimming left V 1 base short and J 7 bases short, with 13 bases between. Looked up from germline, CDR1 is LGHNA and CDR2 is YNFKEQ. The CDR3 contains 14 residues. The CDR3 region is CASSQGTRVVGYTF. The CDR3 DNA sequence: TGTGCCAGCAGCCAAGGCACCAGGGTGGTTGGCTACACCTTC.

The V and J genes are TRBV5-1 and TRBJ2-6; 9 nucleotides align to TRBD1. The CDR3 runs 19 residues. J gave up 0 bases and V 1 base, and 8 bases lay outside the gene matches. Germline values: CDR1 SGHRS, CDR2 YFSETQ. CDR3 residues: CASSLRSGTGSSGANVLTF. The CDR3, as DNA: TGCGCCAGCAGCTTGCGTTCGGGGACAGGGAGCTCTGGGGCCAACGTCCTGACTTTC.

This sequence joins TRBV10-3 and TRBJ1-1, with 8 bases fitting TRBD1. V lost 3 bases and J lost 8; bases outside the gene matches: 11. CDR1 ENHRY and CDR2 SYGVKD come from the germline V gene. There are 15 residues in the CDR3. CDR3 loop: CAISDRRTGLGEAFF. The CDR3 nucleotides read TGTGCCATCAGTGATAGAAGGACAGGGCTCGGCGAAGCTTTCTTT.

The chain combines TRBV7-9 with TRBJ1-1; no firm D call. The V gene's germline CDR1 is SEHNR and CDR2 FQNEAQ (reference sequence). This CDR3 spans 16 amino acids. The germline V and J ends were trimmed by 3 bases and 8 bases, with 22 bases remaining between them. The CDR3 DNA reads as TGTGCCAGCAGCTTTCAAGGAGGGCTATCCCGGGTGGAAGCTTTCTTT. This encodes CASSFQGGLSRVEAFF.

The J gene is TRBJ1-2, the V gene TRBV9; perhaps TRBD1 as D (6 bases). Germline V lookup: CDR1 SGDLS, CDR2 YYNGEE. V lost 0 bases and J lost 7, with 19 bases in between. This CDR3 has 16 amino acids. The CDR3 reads CASSVGYRDSSGGYTF. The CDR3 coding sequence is TGTGCCAGCAGCGTAGGATACAGGGATAGCAGCGGTGGCTACACCTTC.

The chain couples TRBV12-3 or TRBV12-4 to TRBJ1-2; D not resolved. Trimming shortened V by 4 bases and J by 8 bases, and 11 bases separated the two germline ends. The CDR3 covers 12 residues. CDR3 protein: CASSSHTGGYTF. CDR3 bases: TGTGCCAGCAGTTCACACACGGGGGGCTACACCTTC.

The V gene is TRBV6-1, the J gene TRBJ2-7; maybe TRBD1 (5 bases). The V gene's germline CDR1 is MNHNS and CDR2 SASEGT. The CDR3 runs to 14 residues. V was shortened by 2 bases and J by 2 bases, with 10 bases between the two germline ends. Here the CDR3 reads CASSEPRVPYEQYF. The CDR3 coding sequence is TGTGCCAGCAGTGAACCCAGGGTCCCCTACGAGCAGTACTTC.

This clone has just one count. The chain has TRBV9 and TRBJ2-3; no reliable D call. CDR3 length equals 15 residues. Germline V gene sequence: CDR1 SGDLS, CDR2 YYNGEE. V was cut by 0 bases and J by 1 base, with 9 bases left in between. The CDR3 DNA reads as TGTGCCAGCAGCGTAGAGCGTTGGGGCACAGATACGCAGTATTTT. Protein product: CASSVERWGTDTQYF.

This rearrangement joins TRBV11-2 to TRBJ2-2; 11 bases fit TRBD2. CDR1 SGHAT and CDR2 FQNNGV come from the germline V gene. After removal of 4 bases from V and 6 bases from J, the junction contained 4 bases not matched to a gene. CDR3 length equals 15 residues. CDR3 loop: CASSSLAGGPGELFF. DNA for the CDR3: TGTGCCAGCAGCTCTTTAGCGGGAGGGCCCGGGGAGCTGTTTTTT.

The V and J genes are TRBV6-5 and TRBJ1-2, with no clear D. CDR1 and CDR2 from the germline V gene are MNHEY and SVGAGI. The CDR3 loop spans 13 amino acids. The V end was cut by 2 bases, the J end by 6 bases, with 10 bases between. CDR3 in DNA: TGTGCCAGCAGTTACCGGGAGAGGAATGGCTACACCTTC. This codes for CASSYRERNGYTF.

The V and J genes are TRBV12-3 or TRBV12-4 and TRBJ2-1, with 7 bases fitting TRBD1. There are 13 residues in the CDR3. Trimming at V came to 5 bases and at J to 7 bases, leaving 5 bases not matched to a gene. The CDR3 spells CASSVTRGNEQFF. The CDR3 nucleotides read TGTGCCAGCAGTGTTACCAGGGGGAATGAGCAGTTCTTC.

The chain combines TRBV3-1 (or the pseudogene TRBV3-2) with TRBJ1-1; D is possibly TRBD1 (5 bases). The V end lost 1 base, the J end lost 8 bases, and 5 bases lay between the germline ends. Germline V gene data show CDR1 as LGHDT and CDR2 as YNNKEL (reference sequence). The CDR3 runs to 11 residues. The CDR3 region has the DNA TGTGCCAGCAGCCAAGGACAGGAAGCTTTCTTT. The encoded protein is CASSQGQEAFF.

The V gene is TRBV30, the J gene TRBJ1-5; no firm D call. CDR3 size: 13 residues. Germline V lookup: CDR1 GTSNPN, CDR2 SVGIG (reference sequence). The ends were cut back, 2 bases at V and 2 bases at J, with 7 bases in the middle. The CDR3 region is CAWSNRGNQPQHF. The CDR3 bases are TGTGCCTGGAGTAACAGAGGCAATCAGCCCCAGCATTTT.

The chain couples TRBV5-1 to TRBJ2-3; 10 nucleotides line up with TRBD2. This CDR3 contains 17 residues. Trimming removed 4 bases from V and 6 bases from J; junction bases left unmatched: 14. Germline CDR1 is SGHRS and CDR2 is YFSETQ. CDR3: CASSTPLAGVASDTQYF. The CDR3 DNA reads TGCGCCAGCAGCACCCCTCTAGCGGGAGTTGCATCCGATACGCAGTATTTT. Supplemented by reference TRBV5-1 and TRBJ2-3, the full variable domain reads KAGVTQTPRYLIKTRGQQVTLSCSPISGHRSVSWYQQTPGQGLQFLFEYFSETQRNKGNFPGRFSGRQFSNSRSEMNVSTLELGDSALYLCASSTPLAGVASDTQYFGPGTRLTVL.

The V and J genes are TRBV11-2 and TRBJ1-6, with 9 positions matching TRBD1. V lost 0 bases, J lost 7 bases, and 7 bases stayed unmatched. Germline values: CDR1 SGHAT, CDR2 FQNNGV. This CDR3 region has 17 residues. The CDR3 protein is CASSLDLTGGVNSPLHF. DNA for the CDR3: TGTGCCAGCAGCTTAGATCTAACAGGGGGCGTGAATTCACCCCTCCACTTT. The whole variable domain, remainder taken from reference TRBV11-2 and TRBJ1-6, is EAGVAQSPRYKIIEKRQSVAFWCNPISGHATLYWYQQILGQGPKLLIQFQNNGVVDDSQLPKDRFSAERLKGVDSTLKIQPAKLEDSAVYLCASSLDLTGGVNSPLHFGNGTRLTVT.